This entry is about one T cell receptor beta chain. Its antigen is not known. An end of the junction differs from the germline gene, which may be a read error. These data originate in a study of cytomegalovirus exposure and HLA in healthy donors. The study's findings and limits: Association of 16,951 TCR beta sequences with HLA alleles was found at 0.05 false discovery rate in a later analysis.

Per germline, CDR1 SSHAT and CDR2 FNYEAQ (reference sequence). The CDR3 totals 14 residues. This PCR relied on a set of 60 Vbeta primers and 13 Jbeta primers. The protocol was immunoSEQ multiplex PCR, while the TCRdb copy is restricted to in-frame clones and leaves out a portion. The sample lists about 150,000 clones, 80% to 90% occurring once. Participants comprised healthy donors of bone marrow. The material sequenced was PBMCs. V is TRBV7-7 and J is TRBJ2-7, with 10 bases that match TRBD2. The sequence was obtained from a woman aged 40 to 50 in good health and CMV-seropositive. The CDR3 spells CASSASGGPGKQYF. For the CDR3, the DNA is TGTGCTAGCAGCGCTAGCGGGGGCCCCGGTAAGCAGTACTTC.